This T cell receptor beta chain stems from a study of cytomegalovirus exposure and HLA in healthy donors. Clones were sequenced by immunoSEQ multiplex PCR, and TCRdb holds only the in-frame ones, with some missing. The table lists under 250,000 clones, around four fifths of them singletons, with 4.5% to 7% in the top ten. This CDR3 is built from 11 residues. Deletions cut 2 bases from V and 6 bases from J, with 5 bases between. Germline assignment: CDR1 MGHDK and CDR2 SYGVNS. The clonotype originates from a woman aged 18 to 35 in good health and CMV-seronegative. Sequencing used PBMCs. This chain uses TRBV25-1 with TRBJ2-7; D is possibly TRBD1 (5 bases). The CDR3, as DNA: TGTGCCAGCAGTGAAGGGGCCGAGCAGTACTTC. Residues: CASSEGAEQYF.